Listed here are 22 T cell receptor beta chains from one sample, sequenced in a study of cytotoxic CD8 clonotypes in ibrutinib-treated CLL. Only in-frame clones appear in the TCRdb table, and some are missing; sequencing was by immunoSEQ multiplex PCR. The profile covers more than 110,000 clones, with less than 95% appearing a single time and roughly a tenth taken by the ten largest. The specimen comprised PBMCs, sampled after 12 months of ibrutinib treatment. Every receptor here comes from a human donor with chronic lymphocytic leukemia.

The chain carries TRBV6-5 and TRBJ2-5; D is ambiguous. This CDR3 is 11 amino acids long. V was cut by 6 bases and J by 3 bases, with 5 bases left in between. Germline V lookup: CDR1 MNHEY, CDR2 SVGAGI. The CDR3 reads CASSREETQYF. The CDR3 nucleotides read TGTGCCAGCAGCAGAGAAGAGACCCAGTACTTC.

This clone occurred once. V gene TRBV9 combines with J gene TRBJ2-3; D is perhaps TRBD1 or TRBD2 (5 bases each). The CDR3 loop spans 15 amino acids. The germline V gene has CDR1 SGDLS and CDR2 YYNGEE. V lost 4 bases and J lost 6, with 18 bases in between. Here the CDR3 DNA reads TGTGCCAGCAGCTCAACCGGGACCACGTCTGATACGCAGTATTTT. Its protein is CASSSTGTTSDTQYF.

This chain joins TRBV7-8 and TRBJ1-5; 7 bases agree with TRBD1. CDR1 and CDR2 from the germline V gene are SGHVS and FQNEAQ. The ends lost 5 bases at V and 6 bases at J; junction bases unmatched: 10. This CDR3 has 15 residues. CDR3 loop: CASSPTGLFSQPQHF. The CDR3 coding sequence is TGTGCCAGCAGCCCGACAGGGTTGTTCAGTCAGCCCCAGCATTTT.

This chain uses TRBV7-9 with TRBJ2-2, with D tentatively TRBD1 (6 bases). CDR1 is SEHNR, CDR2 FQNEAQ, per germline (reference sequence). The CDR3 covers 14 residues. V was shortened by 1 base and J by 6 bases, with 9 bases between the two germline ends. The CDR3 region is CASSLVAGAGELFF. The CDR3 DNA follows: TGTGCCAGCAGCTTAGTCGCAGGGGCCGGGGAGCTGTTTTTT.

This chain links TRBV20-1 with TRBJ2-3; no firm D call. CDR1 and CDR2 (germline): DFQATT, SNEGSKA (reference sequence). Trimming removed 0 bases at V and 5 bases at J, with 3 bases between. The CDR3 sequence is 11 residues long. The CDR3 DNA reads as TGCAGTGCTAGAGATGGAGATACGCAGTATTTT. Protein sequence: CSARDGDTQYF.

The chain employs TRBV29-1 and TRBJ1-5; D perhaps matches TRBD1 (6 bases). Looked up from germline, CDR1 is SQVTM and CDR2 is ANQGSEA. The ends were cut back, 5 bases at V and 4 bases at J, with 12 bases in the middle. The CDR3 has 13 amino acids. The chain's CDR3 is CSVKGGWNQPQHF. CDR3 bases: TGCAGCGTTAAGGGGGGTTGGAATCAGCCCCAGCATTTT.

The chain employs TRBV9 and TRBJ1-3, with D unresolved. The V gene's germline CDR1 is SGDLS and CDR2 YYNGEE. The V end lost 1 base, the J end lost 7 bases, and 9 bases lay between the germline ends. The CDR3 runs 13 residues. The CDR3 DNA reads TGTGCCAGCAGCGTACCCCCGGGGAACACCATATATTTT. Translated: CASSVPPGNTIYF.

The rearrangement links TRBV9 to TRBJ1-2; TRBD1 is a possible D gene (5 bases). CDR1 SGDLS and CDR2 YYNGEE come from the germline V gene. V lost 2 bases, J lost 5 bases, and 28 bases lay in between. This CDR3 contains 19 residues. This chain's CDR3 is CASSVQKGGLTSGLYGYTF. CDR3 nucleotides: TGTGCCAGCAGCGTTCAAAAGGGTGGACTCACCTCGGGGCTTTATGGCTACACCTTC.

This chain joins TRBV5-1 and TRBJ2-1, with D possibly being TRBD2 (5 bases). CDR1 is SGHRS and CDR2 is YFSETQ in the germline V gene. Between the trimmed V and J ends, which lost 5 bases and 8 bases, there was a span of 20 bases. The CDR3 is made up of 15 amino acids. This CDR3 is CASSPGSSPWDEQFF. The CDR3 DNA sequence: TGCGCCAGCAGTCCCGGGTCTAGCCCATGGGATGAGCAGTTCTTC.

J is TRBJ2-1 and V is TRBV10-3; 11 nucleotides agree with TRBD1. CDR3 length: 14 amino acids. Germline V gives CDR1 ENHRY, CDR2 SYGVKD. The V gene end was trimmed by 11 bases and the J gene end by 5 bases; junction bases not matched to a gene: 8. The CDR3 loop is CAVGGTGGNNEQFF. In DNA, the CDR3 is TGTGCCGTAGGGGGGACAGGGGGGAACAATGAGCAGTTCTTC.

The rearrangement links TRBV18 to TRBJ2-5; 8 bases fit TRBD2. The CDR3 totals 16 residues. Germline trimming cut 3 bases from V and 5 bases from J; bases unmatched to any gene: 11. CDR1 is KGHSH and CDR2 is LQKENI in the germline V gene. The CDR3 DNA reads as TGTGCCAGCTCACCCCCGGGAGGGAACTATGGCGAGACCCAGTACTTC. This codes for CASSPPGGNYGETQYF.

The CDR3, as DNA: TGTGCCAGCAGCTTAAAACGGAGACTAGCGGGAGATGGCACAGATACGCAGTATTTT. Translated: CASSLKRRLAGDGTDTQYF. The rearrangement links TRBV7-3 to TRBJ2-3; 12 nucleotides line up with TRBD2. Germline V gene lookup returns CDR1 SGHTA and CDR2 FQGTGA. This CDR3 spans 19 amino acids. Germline trimming cut 1 base from V and 1 base from J; bases unmatched to any gene: 9.

The rearrangement uses TRBV7-2 and TRBJ2-3; D is uncertain. CDR3 length: 15 residues. Trimming stripped 2 bases from V and 2 bases from J, with 11 bases between. Germline CDR1 is SGHTA and CDR2 is FQGNSA. The CDR3 coding sequence is TGTGCCAGCAGCTTAAGTTTAGGTTACACAGATACGCAGTATTTT. Translation: CASSLSLGYTDTQYF.

V is TRBV21-1 and J is TRBJ2-1; the D segment call TRBD2 is taken from the table without a DNA check. TRBV21-1 counts as a pseudogene. The CDR3 contains 19 residues. The CDR3 DNA reads as TGTGCCAGCAACCAACCACCGAATAAGGAATCCAGACTCTACAATGAGCAGTTCTTC. It translates to CASNQPPNKESRLYNEQFF.

This clone was observed a single time. The chain joins TRBV20-1 to TRBJ2-1; unclear D gene. CDR3 length: 11 amino acids. In germline, CDR1 is DFQATT, CDR2 SNEGSKA (reference sequence). Trimming left V 4 bases short and J 5 bases short, with 6 bases between. CDR3 sequence (DNA): TGCAGTGCTACCAGAAACAATGAGCAGTTCTTC. As protein: CSATRNNEQFF.

The V gene is TRBV11-1, the J gene TRBJ1-1; D possibly corresponds to TRBD1 (5 bases). Trimming pared 2 bases from V and 7 bases from J, leaving 11 bases between. The CDR3 extends over 13 amino acids. In germline, CDR1 is SGHAT, CDR2 FQDESV (reference sequence). In nucleotides, the CDR3 is TGTGCCAGCAGCTTACTCAGGGCGGGTGAAGCTTTCTTT. Residues: CASSLLRAGEAFF. The complete variable domain, with remaining parts taken from reference TRBV11-1 and TRBJ1-1, reads EAEVAQSPRYKITEKSQAVAFWCDPISGHATLYWYRQILGQGPELLVQFQDESVVDDSQLPKDRFSAERLKGVDSTLKIQPAELGDSAMYLCASSLLRAGEAFFGQGTRLTVV.

As concerns this clone: The junction departs from the called germline gene at one end, perhaps through a read error. This chain joins TRBV19 and TRBJ2-1, with TRBD2 as a possible D gene (5 bases). This CDR3 comprises 15 residues. In germline, CDR1 is LNHDA, CDR2 SQIVND (reference sequence). The CDR3 bases are TGTGCCAGTAGTATTTCAGCGGAAGCCTATAATGAGCAGTTCTTC. As protein: CASSISAEAYNEQFF. Complete variable domain (other parts from reference TRBV19 and TRBJ2-1): DGGITQSPKYLFRKEGQNVTLSCEQNLNHDAMYWYRQDPGQGLRLIYYSQIVNDFQKGDIAEGYSVSREKKESFPLTVTSAQKNPTAFYLCASSISAEAYNEQFFGPGTRLTVL.

The chain combines TRBV5-8 with TRBJ2-7; D gene unclear. Trimming cost V 1 base and J 3 bases, with 8 bases left between them. The CDR3 sequence is 13 residues long. Germline lookup yields CDR1 SGHTS and CDR2 YDEGEE. The DNA of the CDR3 is TGTGCCAGCAGCTTGTTTCCGAGCTACGAGCAGTACTTC. It translates to CASSLFPSYEQYF.

This chain links TRBV27 with TRBJ2-7; D not resolved. The CDR3 loop spans 13 amino acids. V lost 3 bases and J 0 bases, leaving 6 bases between the germline ends. Germline lookup yields CDR1 MNHEY and CDR2 SMNVEV (reference sequence). The chain's CDR3 is CASSFLGSYEQYF. Written as DNA, the CDR3 is TGTGCCAGCAGTTTCCTAGGCTCCTACGAGCAGTACTTC.

The V call is TRBV6-5, the J call TRBJ2-2, with D hard to call. There are 13 residues in the CDR3. V shed 5 bases and J shed 4 bases, with 8 bases lying between them. Germline values: CDR1 MNHEY, CDR2 SVGAGI. The CDR3 bases are TGTGCCAGCAGTACCGTCCTCACCGGGGAGCTGTTTTTT. Protein product: CASSTVLTGELFF.

This clone has just one count. For the CDR3, the DNA is TGTGCCAGCAGTCAGGGCGGAAGAGCGGAAAAACTGTTTTTT. As protein: CASSQGGRAEKLFF. V and J are TRBV28 and TRBJ1-4; D may be TRBD1 (5 bases). The germline V gene encodes CDR1 MDHEN and CDR2 SYDVKM. This CDR3 has 14 residues. V was cut by 5 bases and J by 8 bases, with 15 bases left in between. Full variable domain (remainder filled in from reference TRBV28 and TRBJ1-4): DVKVTQSSRYLVKRTGEKVFLECVQDMDHENMFWYRQDPGLGLRLIYFSYDVKMKEKGDIPEGYSVSREKKERFSLILESASTNQTSMYLCASSQGGRAEKLFFGSGTQLSVL.

The chain has TRBV5-1 and TRBJ2-1; D is unclear. The V end lost 1 base, the J end lost 0 bases, and 11 bases lay between the germline ends. The CDR3 has 16 amino acids. Germline V CDR1 and CDR2: SGHRS, YFSETQ. CDR3 nucleotide sequence: TGCGCCAGCAGCTTGATCTCAACTATCTCCTACAATGAGCAGTTCTTC. It is translated as CASSLISTISYNEQFF.